The 10 T cell receptor beta chains reported below all come from one sample, sequenced in a study of CD8 T cells in Susac syndrome (dated by TCRdb to 2018 to 2020). Libraries were built with the immunoSEQ multiplex PCR assay. RNA was extracted using the RNeasy kit, and roughly 0.5 to 1 ug of the RNA was reverse transcribed with random hexamers. The public sequencing data were trimmed at Q25 with fastp and processed into clonotypes with MiXCR by TCRdb, which kept only in-frame beta chains. Rows with a matching CDR3 protein are joined into one entry that keeps the most common DNA and genes. The sample has over 95,000 distinct CDR3 sequences on record, 85% to 95% of them singletons. Of the sample, approximately 0.12% is held by the ten largest clones. Sequencing was carried out using CD8+ T cells from PBMCs. Receptor source: a human donor in good health.

This chain links TRBV20-1 with TRBJ1-1; 8 bases match TRBD1. With 6 bases clipped from V and 10 bases from J, the junction kept 7 bases outside the gene matches. Looked up from germline, CDR1 is DFQATT and CDR2 is SNEGSKA (reference sequence). This CDR3 region has 11 residues. CDR3: CSAAYRGIAFF. The DNA for the CDR3 is TGCAGTGCGGCGTACAGGGGGATAGCTTTCTTT.

The genes are TRBV6-5 and TRBJ2-7; D possibly matches TRBD1 or TRBD2 (5 bases each). Germline values: CDR1 MNHEY, CDR2 SVGAGI. V shed 4 bases and J shed 3 bases, with 16 bases lying between them. CDR3 length: 15 amino acids. CDR3 sequence reads: CASSLFTGADYEQYF. In DNA, the CDR3 is TGTGCCAGCAGTTTGTTTACCGGGGCCGACTACGAGCAGTACTTC.

The chain has TRBV6-5 and TRBJ2-2; D is possibly TRBD2 (6 bases). Germline V gives CDR1 MNHEY, CDR2 SVGAGI. The V end lost 7 bases, the J end lost 7 bases, and 10 bases lay between the germline ends. The length of the CDR3 is 12 residues. The DNA for the CDR3 is TGTGCCAGCACTCCCGGGAGCGGGGAGCTGTTTTTT. Its translation: CASTPGSGELFF.

The chain couples TRBV19 to TRBJ2-1; TRBD2 matches at 15 bases. With 6 bases clipped from V and 0 bases from J, the junction kept 3 bases outside the gene matches. CDR3 length equals 17 residues. Looked up from germline, CDR1 is LNHDA and CDR2 is SQIVND (reference sequence). CDR3 residues: CASRGLAGGTSYNEQFF. DNA of the CDR3: TGTGCCAGTAGGGGACTAGCGGGGGGAACCTCCTACAATGAGCAGTTCTTC.

The genes are TRBV6-2 or TRBV6-3 and TRBJ2-1; 8 bases agree with TRBD1. The CDR3 length is 15 residues. The germline gives CDR1 MNHEY, CDR2 SVGEGT. V shed 8 bases, J shed 2 bases, and the junction held 8 bases outside the gene matches. CDR3 sequence: CASESTGGTYNEQFF. The DNA for the CDR3 is TGTGCCAGCGAATCCACAGGGGGAACCTACAATGAGCAGTTCTTC.

This chain joins TRBV20-1 and TRBJ2-1; D gene unclear. The germline gives CDR1 DFQATT, CDR2 SNEGSKA (reference sequence). CDR3 length: 15 residues. Between the trimmed V and J ends, which lost 3 bases and 2 bases, there was a span of 14 bases. CDR3 sequence reads: CSASPGFLAYNEQFF. The CDR3 DNA sequence: TGCAGTGCTAGCCCCGGATTCCTCGCCTACAATGAGCAGTTCTTC.

This chain links TRBV4-2 with TRBJ2-3; D unclear. This CDR3 is built from 16 residues. Looked up from germline, CDR1 is LGHNA and CDR2 is YNFKEQ. V was clipped by 4 bases and J by 2 bases, with 16 bases between them. CDR3 DNA sequence: TGTGCCAGCAGCCGGGCTTCTAGGGATAACACAGATACGCAGTATTTT. Amino acid sequence: CASSRASRDNTDTQYF.

This chain connects TRBV3-1 to TRBJ1-4, with a tentative D call TRBD1 (6 bases). Deletions cut 8 bases from V and 5 bases from J, with 21 bases between. Germline lookup yields CDR1 LGHDT and CDR2 YNNKEL (reference sequence). The CDR3 consists of 16 residues. This CDR3 reads CASSFRGQQVNEKLFF. CDR3 sequence (DNA): TGTGCCAGCTCTTTCCGAGGACAGCAAGTAAATGAAAAACTGTTTTTT.

The chain combines TRBV7-8 with TRBJ1-1, with 9 bases lining up with TRBD1. Germline V gene sequence: CDR1 SGHVS, CDR2 FQNEAQ. Trimming took 8 bases from V and 10 from J; bases not matched to a gene: 11. The CDR3 is 13 amino acids. The CDR3 nucleotides are TGTGCCAGCGGGGAAAGGACAGGGGCCGGAGCTTTCTTT. As protein: CASGERTGAGAFF.

The V and J genes are TRBV5-1 and TRBJ1-1, with a possible D match to TRBD1 (5 bases). From germline, CDR1 is SGHRS and CDR2 YFSETQ. The CDR3 consists of 16 residues. V lost 3 bases and J 1 base, leaving 16 bases between the germline ends. The CDR3 nucleotides read TGCGCCAGCAGCTCTGACGGCCTGGGGGAGAACACTGAAGCTTTCTTT. This translates into CASSSDGLGENTEAFF.